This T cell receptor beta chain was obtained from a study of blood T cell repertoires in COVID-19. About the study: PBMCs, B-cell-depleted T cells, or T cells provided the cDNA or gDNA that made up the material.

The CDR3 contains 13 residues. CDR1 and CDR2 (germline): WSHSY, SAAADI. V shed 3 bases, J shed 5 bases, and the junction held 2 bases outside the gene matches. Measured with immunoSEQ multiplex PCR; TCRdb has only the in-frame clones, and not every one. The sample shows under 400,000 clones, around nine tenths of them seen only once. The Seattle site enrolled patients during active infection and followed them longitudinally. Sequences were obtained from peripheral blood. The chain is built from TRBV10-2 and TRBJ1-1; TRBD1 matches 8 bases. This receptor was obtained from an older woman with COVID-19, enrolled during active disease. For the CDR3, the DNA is TGCGCCAGCAGTGAATACAGGGGGACTGAAGCTTTCTTT. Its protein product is CASSEYRGTEAFF.